This TCR beta chain was recovered during a study of beta chain features in type 1 diabetes. On this clone itself: What it binds is unknown.

Post-sort purity exceeded 95% for all sorted populations. The length of the CDR3 is 14 residues. CDR1 MNHEY and CDR2 SVGAGI come from the germline V gene. The germline V and J ends were trimmed by 6 bases and 3 bases, with 15 bases remaining between them. Since all of the isolated RNA was reverse transcribed, expressed TCRB transcripts were what got sequenced. Sequencing used immunoSEQ multiplex PCR; TCRdb keeps in-frame clones, though not all of them. The data hold 600,000 or so clones, with over 12% observed a single time. Study-level points and caveats: Researchers report that Type 1 diabetes patients had moderately but significantly shorter TCRB CDR3s across all four CD4+ subsets. High-TCR-expressing cells could be over-represented by cDNA sequencing.

The clonotype was recovered from a man aged 18 to 35 with type 1 diabetes. Sequenced input: naive CD4+ T cells from blood. The chain carries TRBV6-5 and TRBJ2-7; perhaps TRBD1 as D (5 bases). The CDR3 reads CASSRWGRNYEQYF. The CDR3 DNA follows: TGTGCCAGCAGCCGGTGGGGCAGAAACTACGAGCAGTACTTC.